This passage covers 27 T cell receptor beta chains from one sample sequenced in a study of shared clonotypes between healthy human individuals. The protocol was immunoSEQ multiplex PCR, while the TCRdb copy is restricted to in-frame clones and leaves out a portion. The data contain roughly 1 million clones, approximately 78% of them seen just once; the ten biggest clones take up approximately 0.5%. Input material: memory CD4+ T cells from PBMCs. As for subset: CD45RA-negative fraction. The origin of the receptors is a young man in good health. Some clones in this sample may be carry-over from other donors' samples.

This clone showed up just once. CDR3 in DNA: TGTGCCAGCAGCACAATACGGACAGGGAACCCCCACGAGCAGTACTTC. Translation: CASSTIRTGNPHEQYF. This chain joins TRBV11-2 and TRBJ2-7; 8 nucleotides agree with TRBD1. CDR1 SGHAT and CDR2 FQNNGV come from the germline V gene. Germline trimming cut 5 bases from V and 5 bases from J; bases unmatched to any gene: 14. The CDR3 is 16 residues long.

The chain employs TRBV5-1 and TRBJ2-2; D may be TRBD1 (6 bases). The CDR3 spans 15 residues. V lost 4 bases, J lost 1 base, and 11 bases lay in between. Germline CDR1 SGHRS, CDR2 YFSETQ. CDR3 sequence reads: CASSPRGVNTGELFF. CDR3 bases: TGCGCCAGCAGCCCCAGGGGAGTGAACACCGGGGAGCTGTTTTTT.

The V call is TRBV7-9, the J call TRBJ2-1; D remains unclear. The V gene lost 1 base and the J gene lost 4 bases, with 8 bases spanning the gap. The CDR3 contains 14 residues. Germline V gene lookup returns CDR1 SEHNR and CDR2 FQNEAQ (reference sequence). The CDR3 DNA sequence: TGTGCCAGCAGCTTAGTAGGGTTTTACAATGAGCAGTTCTTC. Translating gives CASSLVGFYNEQFF.

The CDR3 reads CASSDGGRGDIQYF. In DNA form, the CDR3 reads TGTGCCAGCAGTGATGGAGGGAGAGGTGACATTCAGTACTTC. The chain is built from TRBV2 and TRBJ2-4; perhaps TRBD2 as D (6 bases). V lost 3 bases to trimming and J lost 8 bases, with 14 bases between them. The CDR3 length is 14 residues. Germline V gene sequence: CDR1 SNHLY, CDR2 FYNNEI.

The gene calls are TRBV7-2 and TRBJ2-1; D may be TRBD2 (6 bases). Germline V gene sequence: CDR1 SGHTA, CDR2 FQGNSA. V shed 4 bases and J shed 2 bases, with 12 bases lying between them. This CDR3 contains 15 residues. CDR3 sequence (DNA): TGTGCCAGCAGCTCCACTAGCATCGCCTACAATGAGCAGTTCTTC. It is translated as CASSSTSIAYNEQFF.

The chain recombines TRBV11-2 with TRBJ2-5; unclear D gene. Germline V CDR1 and CDR2: SGHAT, FQNNGV. Trimming cost V 2 bases and J 2 bases, with 6 bases left between them. The CDR3 totals 13 residues. CDR3 sequence reads: CASSLWVQETQYF. CDR3 in DNA: TGTGCCAGCAGCTTATGGGTACAAGAGACCCAGTACTTC.

The chain recombines TRBV7-2 with TRBJ2-3; 8 bases map to TRBD2. The CDR3 is made up of 15 amino acids. Germline trimming cut 5 bases from V and 4 bases from J; bases unmatched to any gene: 8. Germline V gene sequence: CDR1 SGHTA, CDR2 FQGNSA. CDR3 amino acids: CASSGNAGGPDTQYF. In DNA, the CDR3 is TGTGCCAGCAGCGGAAACGCGGGAGGCCCAGATACGCAGTATTTT.

J is TRBJ2-5 and V is TRBV5-1; D unresolved. Germline-derived CDR1 and CDR2 are SGHRS and YFSETQ. The CDR3 loop spans 15 amino acids. Trimming pared 0 bases from V and 1 base from J, leaving 10 bases between. The CDR3 bases are TGCGCCAGCAGCTTGGGGCCCCGGACCCAAGAGACCCAGTACTTC. As protein: CASSLGPRTQETQYF.

The chain couples TRBV18 to TRBJ2-6; the D is unclear. Trimming removed 6 bases from V and 2 bases from J, with 14 bases in between. Germline lookup yields CDR1 KGHSH and CDR2 LQKENI. The CDR3 totals 16 residues. The CDR3 is CASSPFPSAGANVLTF. The CDR3, as DNA: TGTGCCAGCTCTCCTTTTCCGTCGGCTGGGGCCAACGTCCTGACTTTC. Together with reference TRBV18 and TRBJ2-6, the CDR3 gives the full variable domain: NAGVMQNPRHLVRRRGQEARLRCSPMKGHSHVYWYRQLPEEGLKFMVYLQKENIIDESGMPKERFSAEFPKEGPSILRIQQVVRGDSAAYFCASSPFPSAGANVLTFGAGSRLTVL.

This chain uses TRBV28 with TRBJ2-1; 8 nucleotides align to TRBD2. Germline CDR1 and CDR2: MDHEN and SYDVKM. The length of the CDR3 is 15 residues. V gave up 7 bases and J gave up 7 bases; unmatched junction bases: 12. The CDR3 DNA sequence: TGTGCCAGCACCCTAGGGGGACTAGTCACGAATGAGCAGTTCTTC. Its protein is CASTLGGLVTNEQFF.

V is TRBV6-6 and J is TRBJ1-4, with 7 bases identical to TRBD1. The CDR3 runs to 14 residues. In germline, CDR1 is MNHNY, CDR2 SVGAGI (reference sequence). After removal of 7 bases from V and 3 bases from J, the junction contained 5 bases not matched to a gene. For the CDR3, the DNA is TGTGCCAGCACCGCAGACAGGGCTAATGAAAAACTGTTTTTT. The encoded protein is CASTADRANEKLFF.

This chain uses TRBV5-1 with TRBJ2-5; 10 bases line up with TRBD1. The length of the CDR3 is 14 residues. After removal of 4 bases from V and 1 base from J, the junction contained 1 base not matched to a gene. Per the germline V gene, CDR1 is SGHRS and CDR2 is YFSETQ. The CDR3 nucleotides are TGCGCCAGCAGCGGACAGGGGGTCCAAGAGACCCAGTACTTC. This translates into CASSGQGVQETQYF. Filled out from reference TRBV5-1 and TRBJ2-5, the complete variable domain reads KAGVTQTPRYLIKTRGQQVTLSCSPISGHRSVSWYQQTPGQGLQFLFEYFSETQRNKGNFPGRFSGRQFSNSRSEMNVSTLELGDSALYLCASSGQGVQETQYFGPGTRLLVL.

The chain carries TRBV2 and TRBJ2-3; 8 bases map to TRBD2. The CDR3 contains 14 residues. Germline CDR1 SNHLY, CDR2 FYNNEI. The trim removed 7 bases at V and 4 bases at J, leaving 7 bases unmatched. Here the CDR3 reads CASKRLAGADTQYF. In nucleotides, the CDR3 is TGTGCCAGCAAGAGGCTAGCGGGCGCAGATACGCAGTATTTT.

V is TRBV7-2 and J is TRBJ2-7; D gene unclear. Germline values: CDR1 SGHTA, CDR2 FQGNSA. V was pared by 5 bases and J by 1 base, with 9 bases between. The CDR3 covers 13 residues. This CDR3 reads CASSRQPSYEQYF. The DNA of the CDR3 is TGTGCCAGCAGCCGCCAGCCATCCTACGAGCAGTACTTC.

V gene TRBV11-2 combines with J gene TRBJ2-6; D uncertain. Germline V gene sequence: CDR1 SGHAT, CDR2 FQNNGV. The CDR3 is 12 amino acids. V dropped 7 bases and J dropped 3 bases, with 4 bases sitting between them. For the CDR3, the DNA is TGTGCCAGCACCCATGGGGCCAACGTCCTGACTTTC. This gives the protein CASTHGANVLTF.

J is TRBJ2-7 and V is TRBV7-9, with D unclear. Germline V gene data show CDR1 as SEHNR and CDR2 as FQNEAQ (reference sequence). V was pared by 8 bases and J by 4 bases, with 9 bases between. This CDR3 has 11 amino acids. CDR3 residues: CASDRLYEQYF. The CDR3 DNA reads TGTGCCAGCGATCGGCTGTACGAGCAGTACTTC.

The CDR3 sequence: CASSLGYPRGIQYF. DNA for the CDR3: TGTGCCAGCAGCTTAGGGTACCCCCGGGGCATTCAGTACTTC. This chain links TRBV7-2 with TRBJ2-4, with a weak D call TRBD2 (5 bases). Germline values: CDR1 SGHTA, CDR2 FQGNSA. With 1 base removed from V and 9 bases from J, the gap between germline ends came to 13 bases. The CDR3 consists of 14 residues. Full variable domain (missing parts from reference TRBV7-2 and TRBJ2-4): GAGVSQSPSNKVTEKGKDVELRCDPISGHTALYWYRQSLGQGLEFLIYFQGNSAPDKSGLPSDRFSAERTGGSVSTLTIQRTQQEDSAVYLCASSLGYPRGIQYFGAGTRLSVL.

The gene calls are TRBV27 and TRBJ2-1; 11 nucleotides line up with TRBD2. The CDR3 runs 14 residues. V dropped 6 bases and J dropped 4; count of bases not matched to a gene: 2. CDR1 is MNHEY and CDR2 is SMNVEV in the germline V gene (reference sequence). The CDR3 nucleotides are TGTGCCAGCAGCCCTAGCGGGAGGTACAATGAGCAGTTCTTC. This translates into CASSPSGRYNEQFF.

The CDR3 loop is CASSHLTGPNTEAFF. In DNA, the CDR3 is TGCGCCAGCAGCCACCTTACAGGGCCGAACACTGAAGCTTTCTTT. The chain is built from TRBV5-1 and TRBJ1-1; perhaps TRBD1 as D (6 bases). The CDR3 runs 15 residues. The ends were cut back, 4 bases at V and 1 base at J, with 14 bases in the middle. Germline lookup yields CDR1 SGHRS and CDR2 YFSETQ.

This clone has more than one count but fewer than ten. The chain combines TRBV7-8 with TRBJ1-5, with a tentative D call TRBD1 (5 bases). V was trimmed by 5 bases and J by 2 bases, leaving 13 bases between them. There are 15 residues in the CDR3. The V gene's germline CDR1 is SGHVS and CDR2 FQNEAQ. Written as DNA, the CDR3 is TGTGCCAGCAGCCGAGGACAAGGGGGCAATCAGCCCCAGCATTTT. Amino acids: CASSRGQGGNQPQHF.

This chain connects TRBV11-1 to TRBJ1-1, with D perhaps matching TRBD1 (6 bases). V was cut by 3 bases and J by 1 base, with 12 bases left in between. The CDR3 spans 15 residues. The germline V gene encodes CDR1 SGHAT and CDR2 FQDESV (reference sequence). CDR3 loop: CASSFSGGQNTEAFF. CDR3 nucleotides: TGTGCCAGCAGCTTTAGTGGGGGGCAGAACACTGAAGCTTTCTTT.

This clone was counted a few times. The genes are TRBV12-5 and TRBJ2-3, with a possible D match to TRBD1 (5 bases). Per germline, CDR1 LGHNT and CDR2 FRNRAP. The V and J ends lost 1 base and 0 bases respectively, with 5 bases between them. The CDR3 consists of 14 residues. DNA for the CDR3: TGTGCTAGTGGTTTGGAGGGGAGCACAGATACGCAGTATTTT. Translation: CASGLEGSTDTQYF.

The chain carries TRBV9 and TRBJ2-1; TRBD2 matches at 8 bases. The CDR3 spans 15 residues. CDR1 SGDLS and CDR2 YYNGEE come from the germline V gene. V lost 4 bases, J lost 10 bases, and 13 bases stayed unmatched. The DNA of the CDR3 is TGTGCCAGCAGCTCACGGACTAGCTCGGAGGGGGAGCAGTTCTTC. Residues: CASSSRTSSEGEQFF.

The chain combines TRBV25-1 with TRBJ2-6; D is undetermined. CDR1 and CDR2 from the germline V gene are MGHDK and SYGVNS. Deletions cut 3 bases from V and 0 bases from J, with 9 bases between. The CDR3 has 16 amino acids. As DNA, the CDR3 is TGTGCCAGCAGTGAGGCAAGGGCCTCTGGGGCCAACGTCCTGACTTTC. It specifies CASSEARASGANVLTF.

This clone came up many times. The rearrangement uses TRBV7-2 and TRBJ1-2, with 9 positions matching TRBD1. The CDR3 length is 14 residues. V shed 5 bases, J shed 8 bases, and the junction held 9 bases outside the gene matches. Germline-derived CDR1 and CDR2 are SGHTA and FQGNSA. The CDR3 bases are TGTGCCAGCAGCCGGGCCGGGACAGGGATGGGCTACACCTTC. It encodes CASSRAGTGMGYTF. The complete variable domain, with remaining parts taken from reference TRBV7-2 and TRBJ1-2, reads GAGVSQSPSNKVTEKGKDVELRCDPISGHTALYWYRQSLGQGLEFLIYFQGNSAPDKSGLPSDRFSAERTGGSVSTLTIQRTQQEDSAVYLCASSRAGTGMGYTFGSGTRLTVV.

In DNA form, the CDR3 reads TGTGCCAGCAGCTTGGTTATAGGGGTTGAGACCCAGTACTTC. This gives the protein CASSLVIGVETQYF. The chain employs TRBV5-6 and TRBJ2-5, with TRBD1 as a possible D gene (5 bases). This CDR3 has 14 amino acids. Germline-derived CDR1 and CDR2 are SGHDT and YYEEEE. Trimming took off 0 bases at V and 5 bases at J, with 11 bases between the two ends.

This rearrangement joins TRBV2 to TRBJ2-5; 8 bases line up with TRBD2. Germline V gives CDR1 SNHLY, CDR2 FYNNEI. There are 13 residues in the CDR3. V lost 6 bases and J lost 5; bases outside the gene matches: 5. In DNA form, the CDR3 reads TGTGCCAGCAGGGGACTAGTGGAGGAGACCCAGTACTTC. It codes for CASRGLVEETQYF.